This T cell receptor (beta chain) appears in the sequencing data of a study of regulatory T cells in long-lasting Graves disease. J was trimmed by 4 bases and V by 0 bases; bases with no gene match: 8. Germline loops: CDR1 SQVTM, CDR2 ANQGSEA. CDR3 length: 16 residues. Sequencing libraries for TCR beta were prepared with iRepertoire HTBI primers and Arm-PCR of CDR3 regions. TCRdb reanalysed the multiplex PCR reads using MiXCR and keeps one entry per CDR3 protein. This table holds approximately 460,000 distinct CDR3 sequences, over 15% found once. This clonotype was detected a few times. Sample time point: newly diagnosed GD, antithyroid drugs for less than 3 months. RNA from PBMCs was the source of the TCR library. The same specimen was also included in a second study, on T cells in Graves' hyperthyroidism and ophthalmopathy.

The source was peripheral blood mononuclear cells (PBMCs), collected at new diagnosis, from a patient treated with antithyroid drugs. This TCR came from a woman under 40 with Graves disease. This sequence joins TRBV29-1 and TRBJ2-1, with 8 bases lining up with TRBD2. Here the CDR3 reads CSVEDLNSGKYNEQFF. The CDR3 DNA reads TGCAGCGTTGAAGATCTTAATAGCGGGAAATACAATGAGCAGTTCTTC.